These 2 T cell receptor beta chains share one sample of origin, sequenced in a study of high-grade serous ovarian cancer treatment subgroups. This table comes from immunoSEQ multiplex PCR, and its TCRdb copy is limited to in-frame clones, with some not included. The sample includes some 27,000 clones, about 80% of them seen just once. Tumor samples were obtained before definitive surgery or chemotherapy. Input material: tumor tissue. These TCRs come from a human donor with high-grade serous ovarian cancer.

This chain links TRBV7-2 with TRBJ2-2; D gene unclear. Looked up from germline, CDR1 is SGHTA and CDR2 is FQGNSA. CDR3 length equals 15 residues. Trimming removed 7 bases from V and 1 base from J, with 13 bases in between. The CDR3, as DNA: TGTGCCAGCACCTTTCTAGGGCTGAACACCGGGGAGCTGTTTTTT. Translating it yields CASTFLGLNTGELFF.

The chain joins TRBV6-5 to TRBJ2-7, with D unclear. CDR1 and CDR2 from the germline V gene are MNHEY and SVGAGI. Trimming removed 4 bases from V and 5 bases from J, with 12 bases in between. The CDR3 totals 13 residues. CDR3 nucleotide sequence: TGTGCCAGCAGTTCCGGGCTTGGTAACGAGCAGTACTTC. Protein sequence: CASSSGLGNEQYF.